The rows below give T cell receptor beta chains drawn from one sample of a study of blood T cell repertoires in COVID-19. The table came from immunoSEQ multiplex PCR; TCRdb's copy has only in-frame clones and leaves some out. Of some 100,000 clones in the sample, almost 90% were seen once. Material for sequencing was peripheral blood. These TCRs come from a woman in her 70s with acute or convalescent COVID-19. The CDR3 runs from the conserved cysteine through the conserved F or W. D genes are given only for firm matches. Only part of the rows carry a size: once, few, many, or a class if the clone is expanded.

TRBD2,TRBV9,.,TRBJ2-7,TGTGCCAGCAGCAGGACTAGCGGGAGGGCTTTAGGCGAGCAGTACTTC,CASSRTSGRALGEQYF
.,TRBV6-5,.,TRBJ2-1,TGTGCCAGCAGCCTACAGGAGTACTGGGACAATGAGCAGTTCTTC,CASSLQEYWDNEQFF
TRBD1,TRBV28,.,TRBJ2-7,TGTGCCAGCACACTACCGGGACAGGGGGTCGAGCAGTACTTC,CASTLPGQGVEQYF
TRBD1,TRBV19,once,TRBJ1-4,TGTGCCAGTAGTATCCCGGGACAGGAAGGAGAAAAACTGTTTTTT,CASSIPGQEGEKLFF
.,TRBV11-2,.,TRBJ2-4,TGTGCCAGCAGCTTAGTTGGAGGGGTTAACATTCAGTACTTC,CASSLVGGVNIQYF
.,TRBV12-3/TRBV12-4,.,TRBJ1-1,TGTGCCAGCAGTTTCGTAGTGAACACTGAAGCTTTCTTT,CASSFVVNTEAFF
.,TRBV27,.,TRBJ2-5,TGTGCCAGCGGAGTTGAGAGGGAGACCCAGTACTTC,CASGVERETQYF
TRBD1,TRBV19,.,TRBJ1-4,TGTGCCAGTAGTATATTCCCTGAAGCTGGGACAGCGCGCAAGAGGGAAAAACTGTTTTTT,CASSIFPEAGTARKREKLFF
TRBD2,TRBV19,.,TRBJ2-7,TGTGCCAGTAGTATTTCTGGGACTAGCTACGAGCAGTACTTC,CASSISGTSYEQYF
.,TRBV18,.,TRBJ1-5,TGTGCCAGCTCACCTTTACAGACAGATCAGCCCCAGCATTTT,CASSPLQTDQPQHF
.,TRBV7-9,.,TRBJ2-1,TGTGCCAGCAGCTCCCTCGGAGATCTAAGTGAGCAGTTCTTC,CASSSLGDLSEQFF
TRBD1,TRBV28,.,TRBJ2-7,TGTGCCAGCAGACTAGACAGGGGGCCCTACGAGCAGTACTTC,CASRLDRGPYEQYF
TRBD2,TRBV18,.,TRBJ2-7,TGTGCCAGCTCACTTTTAGGGACTAGCGGCATCTCCTACGAGCAGTACTTC,CASSLLGTSGISYEQYF
.,TRBV18,once,TRBJ1-5,TGTGCCAGCTCACCCCCCGGGCTGGACAGAGCTAATCAGCCCCAGCATTTT,CASSPPGLDRANQPQHF
.,TRBV28,.,TRBJ2-7,TGTGCCAGCAGTGGCGAGGGGAGGGGGAACCTTTACGAGCAGTACTTC,CASSGEGRGNLYEQYF
.,TRBV10-3,.,TRBJ1-1,TGTGCCACCGGGGGAGGCGAGAACACTGAAGCTTTCTTT,CATGGGENTEAFF
.,TRBV27,.,TRBJ2-3,TGTGCCAGCAGTTTGGAGGGTGGGAGGAGGGCAGATACGCAGTATTTT,CASSLEGGRRADTQYF
TRBD1,TRBV19,.,TRBJ1-5,TGTGCCAGTAGTATCCTCCGACAGGGTGATCAGCCCCAGCATTTT,CASSILRQGDQPQHF
TRBD1,TRBV24-1,once,TRBJ2-2,TGTGCCACTAACAGGGGGACCACCGGGGAGCTGTTTTTT,CATNRGTTGELFF
TRBD2,TRBV7-6,.,TRBJ2-5,TGTGCCAGCAGCTTAATCTCCGGGACTAGCGGGAGTGAGACCCAGTACTTC,CASSLISGTSGSETQYF
.,TRBV5-1,.,TRBJ2-7,TGCGCCAGCAGCTTGGCAGGTTCCTACGAGCAGTACTTC,CASSLAGSYEQYF
.,TRBV5-6,.,TRBJ1-5,TGTGCCAGCAATTCATGGGGGGAGCCCCAGCATTTT,CASNSWGEPQHF
.,TRBV5-1,.,TRBJ2-7,TGCGCCAGCAGCATTGCGGGTTCCTCCTACGAGCAGTACTTC,CASSIAGSSYEQYF
TRBD1,TRBV5-1,.,TRBJ2-5,TGCGCCAGCAGCTTCGGGCAGGGGGTCGGAGAGACCCAGTACTTC,CASSFGQGVGETQYF
TRBD1,TRBV18,.,TRBJ2-7,TGTGCCAGCTCAAAAGCCGGGACAGAGGGATCCGAGCAGTACTTC,CASSKAGTEGSEQYF
.,TRBV5-1,.,TRBJ2-1,TGCGCCAGCAGCAAAGGAGAGCCCGGGCAGTTCTTC,CASSKGEPGQFF
.,TRBV7-9,few,TRBJ1-6,TGTGCCAGCAGCATCGGGCCTGGCGGGAATTCACCCCTCCACTTT,CASSIGPGGNSPLHF
.,TRBV6-5,.,TRBJ2-1,TGTGCCAGCAGTCCTGGGTCGCGGAAGGTCGATGAGCAGTTCTTC,CASSPGSRKVDEQFF
TRBD2,TRBV4-1,.,TRBJ2-2,TGCGCCAGCAGCCAACGTGGACTAGCGGGCACCGGGGAGCTGTTTTTT,CASSQRGLAGTGELFF
.,TRBV5-1,.,TRBJ2-3,TGCGCCAGCAGCTTGGGTCCGAGCACAGATACGCAGTATTTT,CASSLGPSTDTQYF
.,TRBV2,.,TRBJ1-5,TGTGCCAGCAGTGAAGTGCAGGATTCCAATCAGCCCCAGCATTTT,CASSEVQDSNQPQHF
.,TRBV6-5,.,TRBJ2-7,TGTGCCAGCAGTTCGCCGGGACACACCTACGAGCAGTACTTC,CASSSPGHTYEQYF